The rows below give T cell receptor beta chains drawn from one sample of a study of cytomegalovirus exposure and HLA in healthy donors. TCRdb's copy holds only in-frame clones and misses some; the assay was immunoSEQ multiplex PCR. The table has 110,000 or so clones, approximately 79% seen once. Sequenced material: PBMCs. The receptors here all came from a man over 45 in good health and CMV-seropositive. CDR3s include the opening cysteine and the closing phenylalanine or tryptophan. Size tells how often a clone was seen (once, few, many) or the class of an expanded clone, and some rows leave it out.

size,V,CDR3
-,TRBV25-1,CASSPGTDVTGELFF
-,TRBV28,CASSLSSLQETQYF
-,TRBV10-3,CAIGDYEQFF
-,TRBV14,CASSSGDTQYF
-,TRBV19,CASSTTGGSGNTIYF
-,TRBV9,CASSARDRGVGTEAFF
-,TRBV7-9,CASSGEAYGYTF
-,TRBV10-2,CASSGDNLVLNTGELFF
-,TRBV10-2,CASGVAGGLYEQYF
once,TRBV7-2,CASSSSHVADTQYF
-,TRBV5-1,CASSSSLAGANTGELFF
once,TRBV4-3,CASSWGGQGANSPLHF
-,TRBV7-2,CASSGTRAQETQYF
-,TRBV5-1,CASSPTGLNTEAFF
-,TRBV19,CASSIGIASVRSPLHF
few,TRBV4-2,CASSHSGTVYNEQFF
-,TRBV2,CASGRGLNTEAFF
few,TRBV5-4,CASSSGVINSPLHF
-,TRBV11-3,CASSLGRGTEAFF
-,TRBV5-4,CASSFPGGMNTEAFF
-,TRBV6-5,CASSYPGGYTF
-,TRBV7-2,CASSLGLAGNNEQFF
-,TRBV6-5,CASSYSPGHNTEAFF